This T cell receptor (beta chain) was sequenced in a study of blood T cell repertoires in COVID-19 (dated by TCRdb to 2019 to 2021). Notes on the research overall: Samples from collaborators originated in the United States, Italy and Spain and spanned both the acute and convalescent phases of COVID-19. The prospective study material was composed of cDNA or gDNA derived from T cells, B-cell-depleted T cells, or PBMCs. The dataset comprised deeply sampled blood TCRbeta repertoires from subjects exposed to, actively infected with, or recovered from COVID-19. The repertoires were released in a freely available public database intended as a resource for research on the immune response to SARS-CoV-2. The samples were drawn from the first 160 participants of the ongoing ImmuneRACE study and from 1,254 subjects provided by 6 global collaborators. Sample metadata almost always included a de-identified subject ID, COVID-19 status, age in years and sex. HLA class I and class II types, where available, came from metadata supplied by the sample provider rather than from assay-based typing.

TCRbeta CDR3 regions were amplified from genomic DNA by means of the immunoSEQ Assay, a bias-controlled multiplex PCR. The study's processing was this. Within the assay, amplification of reference gene primers was used to estimate how many nucleated cells each sample contained. Sequence reads were collapsed and filtered to measure the absolute abundance of every unique TCRbeta CDR3 rearrangement. Productive Simpson clonality was computed per sample as the square root of Simpson's diversity index over productive rearrangements. TCRdb carries this immuneACCESS record with in-frame sequences only. Its versions omit some clonotypes, under half of them owing to an unresolved V gene in the studies checked, with the rest unexplained. V and J calls and clone size are copied from that table; D and trimming were computed from the DNA. The sample has over 65,000 clones on record, approximately 90% of them singletons. The ten largest clones capture 25% to 30% of the sample.

The collaborating institutions used their own protocols to collect whole blood in K2EDTA tubes. For TCRbeta analysis, collaborators shipped samples as frozen whole blood, isolated PBMCs, or DNA extracted from either of those sample types. The CDR3, cysteine through phenylalanine, is 12 amino acids long. CDR3 DNA is the only sequence kept; it has 36 bases, read in frame from the first base. CDR1 and CDR2, looked up from the germline V gene, are MNHEY and SVGAGI. Between the V and J ends, shortened by 9 bases and 8 bases respectively, the junction contains 13 bases. On this clone itself: It has no known antigen specificity. No quality values exist for individual bases; no much larger clone is one base distant.

Findings and caveats that apply to the study as a whole: How much clinical and demographic metadata was included differed by source and by participant, and the metadata was provided uncurated.

Sequencing was done on a sample of peripheral blood. The sequence was collected from a man aged 50 to 60 with active or convalescent COVID-19. The chain joins TRBV6-5 to TRBJ1-4; TRBD1 is possibly the D segment (6 matching bases). Here the CDR3 is given as CASSGRGEKLFF. The DNA sequence is as follows: TGTGCCAGTTCCGGGAGGGGGGAAAAACTGTTTTTT.